Each of the 22 T cell receptor beta chains below was sequenced from the same sample in a study of T-cell memory formation after mild COVID-19 (dated by TCRdb to the early 2020s). Receptor libraries were prepared by 5' RACE. The reads were generated on an Illumina NovaSeq 6000. TCRdb trimmed public reads at Q25 via fastp, called clones via MiXCR and kept in-frame beta chains. Under each unique CDR3 protein, matching rows form one entry showing the most common genes and DNA. A total of over 300,000 distinct CDR3 sequences appear in this sample, under 25% of them only once. The top ten hold 21% of the sample. The sequenced sample consisted of PBMCs or a T cell subset sorted from them (not recorded which). The receptor source for this set is a man in his late teens or twenties who had mild COVID-19 (a few samples of this study predate the infection). The sample titles of this study are shuffled in the database, so cell type and time point are left out; the donor was told from shared clones.

This clonotype was detected only a few times. The chain joins TRBV4-1 to TRBJ1-2; TRBD1 might be the D (5 bases). Deletions cut 4 bases from V and 2 bases from J, with 14 bases between. Germline lookup yields CDR1 MGHRA and CDR2 YSYEKL. This CDR3 is 15 amino acids long. The CDR3 sequence is CASSPLPGGNYGYTF. The CDR3 bases are TGCGCCAGCAGCCCCCTCCCTGGGGGGAACTATGGCTACACCTTC.

This sequence joins TRBV5-6 and TRBJ2-2; D might be TRBD2 (5 bases). Trimming cost V 5 bases and J 5 bases, with 16 bases left between them. CDR1 is SGHDT, CDR2 YYEEEE, per germline. This CDR3 is 15 amino acids long. The CDR3 nucleotides read TGTGCCAGCAGTCCCTGGCGGGTTGCAACCGGGGAGCTGTTTTTT. Translated, it gives CASSPWRVATGELFF.

The CDR3 region is CSANRGTNTEAFF. CDR3 sequence (DNA): TGCAGTGCCAACAGGGGGACGAACACTGAAGCTTTCTTT. The rearrangement links TRBV20-1 to TRBJ1-1; 8 bases agree with TRBD1. The CDR3 consists of 13 residues. CDR1 is DFQATT, CDR2 SNEGSKA, per germline (reference sequence). V dropped 6 bases and J dropped 1; count of bases not matched to a gene: 4.

This clonotype was detected only a few times. The chain couples TRBV20-1 to TRBJ2-7; the match to TRBD2 covers 8 bases. Germline V gene sequence: CDR1 DFQATT, CDR2 SNEGSKA (reference sequence). There are 14 residues in the CDR3. V was clipped by 5 bases and J by 2 bases; unmatched bases: 8. In DNA, the CDR3 is TGCAGTGCTGCAGGGAGACTAGCGACCTACGAGCAGTACGTC. Translated, it gives CSAAGRLATYEQYV.

This clonotype was detected a few times. J is TRBJ1-1 and V is TRBV7-3, with a possible D match to TRBD1 (5 bases). With 4 bases removed from V and 2 bases from J, the gap between germline ends came to 11 bases. Germline V gene sequence: CDR1 SGHTA, CDR2 FQGTGA. CDR3 length: 14 residues. The CDR3 is CASSYGRGNTEAFF. The CDR3 region has the DNA TGTGCCAGCAGCTACGGACGGGGCAACACTGAAGCTTTCTTT.

The chain carries TRBV15 and TRBJ2-5; D remains ambiguous. In germline, CDR1 is LNHNV, CDR2 YYDKDF (reference sequence). This CDR3 spans 12 amino acids. Trimming cost V 5 bases and J 3 bases, with 7 bases left between them. The CDR3: CATSRAKETQYF. CDR3 nucleotides: TGTGCCACCAGCCGGGCCAAAGAGACCCAGTACTTC.

This chain connects TRBV19 to TRBJ2-7, with D perhaps matching TRBD1 or TRBD2 (5 bases each). The CDR3 runs 14 residues. The germline V gene encodes CDR1 LNHDA and CDR2 SQIVND (reference sequence). V was shortened by 5 bases and J by 6 bases, with 17 bases between the two germline ends. CDR3: CASSLPGRSAEQYF. In DNA form, the CDR3 reads TGTGCCAGTAGTCTACCGGGGCGTTCCGCCGAGCAGTACTTC. Together with reference TRBV19 and TRBJ2-7, the CDR3 gives the full variable domain: DGGITQSPKYLFRKEGQNVTLSCEQNLNHDAMYWYRQDPGQGLRLIYYSQIVNDFQKGDIAEGYSVSREKKESFPLTVTSAQKNPTAFYLCASSLPGRSAEQYFGPGTRLTVT.

The CDR3 sequence is CASSSRLAEYNEQFF. The DNA for the CDR3 is TGTGCCAGCAGCTCCCGGCTAGCGGAATACAATGAGCAGTTCTTC. V gene TRBV11-3 combines with J gene TRBJ2-1, with TRBD2 matching 7 bases. CDR3 length equals 15 residues. Losses at the gene ends were 4 bases for V and 4 bases for J; bases not matched to a gene: 7. The germline V gene has CDR1 SGHNT and CDR2 YENEEA.

This clonotype has more than one count but fewer than ten. The V call is TRBV27, the J call TRBJ1-2; TRBD1 is a possible D gene (5 bases). The CDR3 is 17 amino acids. V was shortened by 2 bases and J by 3 bases, with 19 bases between the two germline ends. Germline V CDR1 and CDR2: MNHEY, SMNVEV (reference sequence). The CDR3 reads CASSLQMGRGGDYGYTF. CDR3 nucleotide sequence: TGTGCCAGCAGTTTACAGATGGGACGCGGTGGGGACTATGGCTACACCTTC.

The chain couples TRBV7-9 to TRBJ1-6, with D possibly being TRBD1 (6 bases). The CDR3 extends over 15 amino acids. Germline loops: CDR1 SEHNR, CDR2 FQNEAQ (reference sequence). Between the trimmed V and J ends, which lost 3 bases and 8 bases, there was a span of 14 bases. This CDR3 is CASSFEQGLDSPLHF. The CDR3 nucleotides are TGTGCCAGCAGCTTTGAGCAGGGGCTGGATTCACCCCTCCACTTT.

This clonotype was found a few times. The chain joins TRBV5-1 to TRBJ2-3; D tentatively fits TRBD1 or TRBD2 (6 bases each). Deletions cut 4 bases from V and 6 bases from J, with 12 bases between. Germline loops: CDR1 SGHRS, CDR2 YFSETQ. The CDR3 contains 13 residues. The CDR3 sequence: CASSGGGQDTQYF. The CDR3 region has the DNA TGCGCCAGCAGCGGAGGGGGTCAGGATACGCAGTATTTT. The full variable domain, completed using reference TRBV5-1 and TRBJ2-3, is KAGVTQTPRYLIKTRGQQVTLSCSPISGHRSVSWYQQTPGQGLQFLFEYFSETQRNKGNFPGRFSGRQFSNSRSEMNVSTLELGDSALYLCASSGGGQDTQYFGPGTRLTVL.

This clonotype was detected only a few times. The chain is built from TRBV7-8 and TRBJ2-7; D remains unclear. Germline CDR1 and CDR2: SGHVS and FQNEAQ. The CDR3 has 14 amino acids. Trimming shortened V by 5 bases and J by 2 bases, and 13 bases separated the two germline ends. The CDR3 loop is CASSPAGRAYEQYV. Here the CDR3 DNA reads TGTGCCAGCAGCCCCGCCGGTAGGGCCTACGAGCAGTACGTC.

This clonotype has only one observation. The chain recombines TRBV11-1 with TRBJ2-7; D tentatively reads TRBD1 or TRBD2 (6 bases each). The ends were cut back, 7 bases at V and 12 bases at J, with 22 bases in the middle. CDR1 and CDR2 (germline): SGHAT, FQDESV (reference sequence). The CDR3 extends over 13 amino acids. DNA of the CDR3: TGTGCCAGCACCAACAGGGTTGGAGGGGCCCCGTACGTC. Protein: CASTNRVGGAPYV.

This clonotype occurred many times. This chain joins TRBV18 and TRBJ2-5; no clear D gene. This CDR3 has 12 residues. CDR1 is KGHSH and CDR2 is LQKENI in the germline V gene. Trimming stripped 8 bases from V and 0 bases from J, with 7 bases between. Here the CDR3 DNA reads TGTGCCAGCAGCACGTACCAAGAGACCCAGTACTTC. This encodes CASSTYQETQYF.

This clonotype was picked up a small number of times. V and J are TRBV7-8 and TRBJ1-4, with 7 nucleotides matching TRBD1. The CDR3 sequence is 15 residues long. Per germline, CDR1 SGHVS and CDR2 FQNEAQ. Trimming cost V 4 bases and J 7 bases; bases outside gene matches: 9. CDR3 protein: CASSSTGRVGEKLFF. CDR3 bases: TGTGCCAGCAGCTCGACAGGGCGGGTTGGTGAAAAACTGTTTTTT.

The chain employs TRBV6-5 and TRBJ1-1, with D hard to call. The CDR3 sequence is 13 residues long. Trimming removed 6 bases from V and 5 bases from J, with 13 bases in between. Germline CDR1 MNHEY, CDR2 SVGAGI. CDR3: CASSRSWGTEAFF. In nucleotides, the CDR3 is TGTGCCAGCAGCCGAAGTTGGGGTACTGAAGCTTTCTTT.

This clonotype was counted only a few times. The chain uses TRBV7-6 and TRBJ2-7; D may be TRBD2 (6 bases). Germline CDR1 reads SGHVS; CDR2 reads FNYEAQ. The CDR3 covers 13 residues. Trimming left V 1 base short and J 7 bases short, with 11 bases between. The CDR3 here is CASSLGPGREQYF. As DNA, the CDR3 is TGTGCCAGCAGCTTAGGTCCAGGGAGGGAGCAGTACTTC.

This clonotype is a singleton in its sample. The gene calls are TRBV7-2 and TRBJ2-7; a possible D gene is TRBD2 (6 bases). The germline CDR1 and CDR2 sequences are SGHTA and FQGNSA. The CDR3 covers 14 residues. Trimming cost V 5 bases and J 3 bases, with 14 bases left between them. For the CDR3, the DNA is TGTGCCAGCAGCATACGGAGGGTCGGCTACGAGCAGTACTTC. This encodes CASSIRRVGYEQYF.

This clonotype was detected many times. The J gene is TRBJ2-7, the V gene TRBV7-6; D possibly corresponds to TRBD1 (6 bases). The CDR3 spans 13 residues. Germline lookup yields CDR1 SGHVS and CDR2 FNYEAQ. The ends were cut back, 5 bases at V and 6 bases at J, with 14 bases in the middle. CDR3 sequence reads: CASSPTGKAEQYF. CDR3 DNA: TGTGCCAGCAGCCCAACAGGGAAGGCCGAGCAGTACTTC.

This clonotype was recorded many times. The chain employs TRBV24-1 and TRBJ1-2; tentative D call: TRBD1 (6 bases). The CDR3 covers 14 residues. V dropped 6 bases and J dropped 8 bases, with 18 bases sitting between them. Germline lookup yields CDR1 KGHDR and CDR2 SFDVKD. CDR3 loop: CATSLSGGEGGYTF. The CDR3, as DNA: TGTGCCACCAGTCTGTCCGGGGGCGAGGGCGGCTACACCTTC.

This clonotype came up many times. The chain combines TRBV28 with TRBJ2-7, with D uncertain. Trimming stripped 6 bases from V and 4 bases from J, with 10 bases between. This CDR3 region has 12 residues. Germline CDR1 and CDR2: MDHEN and SYDVKM. The CDR3 loop is CASSLGRYEQYF. DNA for the CDR3: TGTGCCAGCAGCCTGGGAAGGTACGAGCAGTACTTC.

This clonotype has just a few counts. This rearrangement joins TRBV5-1 to TRBJ2-2; 9 nucleotides line up with TRBD1. J was trimmed by 5 bases and V by 4 bases; bases with no gene match: 6. This CDR3 region has 15 residues. CDR1 and CDR2 (germline): SGHRS, YFSETQ. The CDR3 DNA follows: TGCGCCAGCAGCGATCGACAGGGGGTAACCGGGGAGCTGTTTTTT. Its translation is CASSDRQGVTGELFF. Supplemented by reference TRBV5-1 and TRBJ2-2, the full variable domain reads KAGVTQTPRYLIKTRGQQVTLSCSPISGHRSVSWYQQTPGQGLQFLFEYFSETQRNKGNFPGRFSGRQFSNSRSEMNVSTLELGDSALYLCASSDRQGVTGELFFGEGSRLTVL.